This T cell receptor (beta chain) emerged from a study of Graves' ophthalmopathy and Graves' hyperthyroidism. Study results and limitations: The 13-signature model separated ophthalmopathy from stable hyperthyroidism at 85% to 90% sensitivity and around 80% specificity.

Amplification targeted the TCR beta CDR3 regions, with RNA transcripts as the source material. First-round RT-PCR used HTBI primers; second-round multiplex PCR followed. MiXCR was run by TCRdb on the multiplex PCR reads, yielding one entry per CDR3 protein. The repertoire holds almost 750,000 distinct CDR3 sequences, with roughly 41% as singletons. Turning to this clonotype: Antigen unknown.

Germline V gene sequence: CDR1 SGDLS, CDR2 YYNGEE. Trimming removed 2 bases from V and 6 bases from J, with 17 bases in between. The CDR3 has 16 residues. Diagnosis was based on clinical symptoms, serum thyroxine, TRAb, thyroid ultrasound and orbital computed tomography. PBMCs stemmed from around 10 ml of fresh peripheral blood. The origin of this receptor is an adult man with Graves' ophthalmopathy. The V and J genes are TRBV9 and TRBJ1-4; no reliable D call. What was sequenced was peripheral blood. The CDR3 DNA reads TGTGCCAGCAGCGTTGGGTTGGGCGGAGGTTATGAAAAACTGTTTTTT. This sequence encodes CASSVGLGGGYEKLFF.